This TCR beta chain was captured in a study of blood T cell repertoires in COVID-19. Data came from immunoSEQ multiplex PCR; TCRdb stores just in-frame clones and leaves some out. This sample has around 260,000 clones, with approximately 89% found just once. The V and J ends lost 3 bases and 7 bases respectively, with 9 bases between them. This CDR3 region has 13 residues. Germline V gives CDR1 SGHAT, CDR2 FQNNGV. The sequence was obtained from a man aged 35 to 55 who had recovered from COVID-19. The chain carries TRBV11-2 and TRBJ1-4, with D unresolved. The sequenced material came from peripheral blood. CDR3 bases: TGTGCCAGCAGCTTCGAGGCGGGTGAAAAACTGTTTTTT. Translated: CASSFEAGEKLFF.